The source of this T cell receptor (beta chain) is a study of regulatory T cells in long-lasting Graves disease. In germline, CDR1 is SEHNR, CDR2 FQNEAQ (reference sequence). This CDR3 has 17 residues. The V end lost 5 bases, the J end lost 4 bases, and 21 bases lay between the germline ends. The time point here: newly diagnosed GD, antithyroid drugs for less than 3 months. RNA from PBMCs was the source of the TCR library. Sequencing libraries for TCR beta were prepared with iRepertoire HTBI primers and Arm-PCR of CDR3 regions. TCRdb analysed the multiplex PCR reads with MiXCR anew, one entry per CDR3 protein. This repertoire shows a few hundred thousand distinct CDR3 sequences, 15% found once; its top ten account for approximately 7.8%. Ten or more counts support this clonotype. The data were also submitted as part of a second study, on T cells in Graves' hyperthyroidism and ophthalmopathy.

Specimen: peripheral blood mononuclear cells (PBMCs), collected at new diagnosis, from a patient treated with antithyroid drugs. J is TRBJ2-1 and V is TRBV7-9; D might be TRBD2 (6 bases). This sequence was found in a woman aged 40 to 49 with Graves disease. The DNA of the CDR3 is TGTGCCAGCAGCCCGCCCCATTTCGGGGGTCGTTACAATGAGCAGTTCTTC. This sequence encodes CASSPPHFGGRYNEQFF. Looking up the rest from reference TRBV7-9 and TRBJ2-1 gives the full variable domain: DTGVSQNPRHKITKRGQNVTFRCDPISEHNRLYWYRQTLGQGPEFLTYFQNEAQLEKSRLLSDRFSAERPKGSFSTLEIQRTEQGDSAMYLCASSPPHFGGRYNEQFFGPGTRLTVL.